These T cell receptor beta chains were read from a single sample in a study of T cells in Graves' hyperthyroidism and ophthalmopathy. MiXCR, run by TCRdb on the multiplex PCR reads, gives a single entry per CDR3 protein. The sample lists some 300,000 distinct CDR3 sequences, around a sixth occurring once. Sequenced input: blood. The receptors come from a young man with Graves' hyperthyroidism. Both conserved end residues are trimmed from each CDR3. Each record gives: V gene, CDR3 protein.

>TRBV5-1
ASTLTLARGIDEQF
>TRBV3-1
ASSQAGQWSDEQF
>TRBV25-1
ASSETGYEQF
>TRBV7-2
ASSLLASSNQPQH
>TRBV10-3
AISEVGGSGSEQY
>TRBV2
ASSEAPTDTQY
>TRBV28
ASRRLAWADTQY
>TRBV12-3/TRBV12-4
ASTMGEKLF
>TRBV28
ASSPRGAGGANVLT
>TRBV10-3
AIRTVDRGSNNSPLH
>TRBV20-1
SARALDRGWGEQY
>TRBV20-1
GASQGAGVGNEQF
>TRBV12-3/TRBV12-4
ASSFGAGYT
>TRBV11-3
ASSPAGRMGTQY
>TRBV9
ASSVDPFVAGGMADTQY
>TRBV4-2
ASSQGLAASYEQY
>TRBV11-2
ASSTRDREAGWNEQF
>TRBV10-2
ASTPLRDSQNTEAF
>TRBV20-1
SARDPSSGGPYEQY
>TRBV2
ASTEGANQPQH
>TRBV11-2
ASSWGHSSGNTIY
>TRBV2
ASSAGPSKGTYEQY
>TRBV6-1
ASSEAGEGEQF
>TRBV11-3
ASSLESSEYNEQF
>TRBV25-1
ASSEAGSPYNEQF
>TRBV9
ASSPQRGGGSPLH
>TRBV11-2
ASSLMGGSNQPQH
>TRBV27
ATRLGINTGELF
>TRBV5-1
ASSLTSGSMYSTDTQY
>TRBV2
ASGDPGVGETQY
>TRBV18
ASSPPGQPETQY
>TRBV5-5
ASSLDRLNEKLF
>TRBV12-3/TRBV12-4
ASSLGTGGEETQY
>TRBV7-2
ASSTATSYEQY
>TRBV5-1
ASSITGLNTEAF
>TRBV28
ASRERGQVEQF
>TRBV20-1
SARLPGRKFYNEQF
>TRBV6-1
ASSEALGSLAILGNTIY
>TRBV28
ASSQTGLGDTQY
>TRBV7-8
ASSRDRAYGNQPQH
>TRBV20-1
SASLSSSSTDTQY
>TRBV19
ASSTISGRALGTQY
>TRBV12-3/TRBV12-4
ASSLQGGGQPQH
>TRBV10-3
AISGWNTEAF
>TRBV6-1
ASSLATPSNNQPQH
>TRBV4-1
ASSQDRERDTQY
>TRBV5-4
ASSLEPQGDTQY
>TRBV3-1
ASSQWDRPTQY
>TRBV7-2
ASSLVAGRTGELF